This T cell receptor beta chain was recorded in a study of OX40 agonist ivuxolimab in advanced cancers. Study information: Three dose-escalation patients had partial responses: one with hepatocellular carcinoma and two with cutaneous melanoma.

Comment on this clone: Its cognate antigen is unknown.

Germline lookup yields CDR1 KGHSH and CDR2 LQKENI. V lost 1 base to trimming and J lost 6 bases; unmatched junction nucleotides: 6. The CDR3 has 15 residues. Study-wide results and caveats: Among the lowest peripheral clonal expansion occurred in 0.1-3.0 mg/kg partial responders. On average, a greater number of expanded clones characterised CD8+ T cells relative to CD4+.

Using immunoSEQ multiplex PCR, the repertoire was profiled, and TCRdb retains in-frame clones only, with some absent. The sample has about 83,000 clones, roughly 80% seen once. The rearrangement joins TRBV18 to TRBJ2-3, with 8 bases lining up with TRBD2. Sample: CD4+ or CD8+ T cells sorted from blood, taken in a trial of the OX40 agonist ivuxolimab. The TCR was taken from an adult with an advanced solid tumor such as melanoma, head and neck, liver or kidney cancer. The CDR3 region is CASSPRAGGLDTQYF. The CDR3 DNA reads TGTGCCAGCTCACCACGGGCGGGGGGCCTTGATACGCAGTATTTT.